These 3 T cell receptor beta chains were sequenced from one sample in a study of cytomegalovirus exposure and HLA in healthy donors. It was with 60 Vbeta and 13 Jbeta primers that the PCR ran. Assay used: immunoSEQ multiplex PCR; TCRdb lists only in-frame clones, some missing. The table shows approximately 160,000 clones, with roughly 79% occurring only once. Sequencing used PBMCs. The receptors come from a woman aged 45-65 years in good health and CMV-seropositive.

This sequence joins TRBV15 and TRBJ2-1, with D possibly matching TRBD2 (6 bases). CDR1 is LNHNV and CDR2 is YYDKDF in the germline V gene (reference sequence). The CDR3 has 15 amino acids. V lost 0 bases and J lost 9, with 15 bases in between. In nucleotides, the CDR3 is TGTGCCACCAGCAGAGACCTAGGGCGGGATGTTGAGCAGTTCTTC. Its protein is CATSRDLGRDVEQFF.

This clone is a singleton in its sample. This sequence joins TRBV4-2 and TRBJ2-7; perhaps TRBD1 as D (6 bases). Trimming shortened V by 1 base and J by 2 bases, and 9 bases separated the two germline ends. The CDR3 totals 14 residues. CDR1 LGHNA and CDR2 YNFKEQ come from the germline V gene. The CDR3 loop is CASSQGDTPYEQYF. The CDR3 bases are TGTGCCAGCAGCCAAGGGGACACACCCTACGAGCAGTACTTC.

The V gene is TRBV28, the J gene TRBJ2-1; the match to TRBD2 covers 9 bases. The V gene end was trimmed by 6 bases and the J gene end by 8 bases; junction bases not matched to a gene: 8. Germline V gives CDR1 MDHEN, CDR2 SYDVKM. The CDR3 is 14 amino acids. The CDR3 sequence is CASSERGEIDEQFF. CDR3 nucleotides: TGTGCCAGCAGCGAGCGGGGGGAAATCGATGAGCAGTTCTTC.